This TCR beta chain was observed in a study of CD8+CD57+ T cells in acquired aplastic anemia. About the research overall: CD4+ and CD8+ cells, once sorted, gave DNA averaging about 3 ug.

Concerning this clonotype itself: Its antigen is as yet unknown.

TCR beta VDJ combinations and CDR3 sequences were profiled from genomic DNA. MiXCR, applied by TCRdb to the reads, yields one record per CDR3 protein. In the table there are more than 45,000 distinct CDR3 sequences, approximately 52% of which are singletons. Points from the study as a whole: Common to patients and controls were approximately 30 CD8+ CDR3 sequences.

Individuals selected for sequencing had exhibited CD8+CD57+ cell expansion on flow cytometry. Patients uniformly had severe acquired aplastic anemia. Patient blood was sampled before any therapy had been received. The length of the CDR3 is 12 residues. V was trimmed by 6 bases and J by 6 bases, leaving 12 bases between them. The germline V gene encodes CDR1 SGHTA and CDR2 FQGNSA. J is TRBJ2-7 and V is TRBV7-2, with D hard to call. The receptor comes from a human donor with aplastic anemia. Specimen: sorted CD4+, CD8+, or CD8+CD57+ T cells (not recorded which) from PBMCs. In DNA form, the CDR3 reads TGTGCCAGCAGTGTGGGAAACGGCGAGCAGTACTTC. This gives the protein CASSVGNGEQYF.